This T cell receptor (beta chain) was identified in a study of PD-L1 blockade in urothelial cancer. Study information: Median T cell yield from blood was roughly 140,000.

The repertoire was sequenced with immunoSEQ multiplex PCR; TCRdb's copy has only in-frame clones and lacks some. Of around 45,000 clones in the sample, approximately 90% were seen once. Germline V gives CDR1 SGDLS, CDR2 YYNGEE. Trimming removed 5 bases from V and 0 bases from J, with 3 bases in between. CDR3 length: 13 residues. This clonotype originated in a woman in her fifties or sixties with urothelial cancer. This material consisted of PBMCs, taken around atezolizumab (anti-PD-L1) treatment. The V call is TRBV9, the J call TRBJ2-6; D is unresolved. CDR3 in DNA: TGTGCCAGCAGGAGCTCTGGGGCCAACGTCCTGACTTTC. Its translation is CASRSSGANVLTF.